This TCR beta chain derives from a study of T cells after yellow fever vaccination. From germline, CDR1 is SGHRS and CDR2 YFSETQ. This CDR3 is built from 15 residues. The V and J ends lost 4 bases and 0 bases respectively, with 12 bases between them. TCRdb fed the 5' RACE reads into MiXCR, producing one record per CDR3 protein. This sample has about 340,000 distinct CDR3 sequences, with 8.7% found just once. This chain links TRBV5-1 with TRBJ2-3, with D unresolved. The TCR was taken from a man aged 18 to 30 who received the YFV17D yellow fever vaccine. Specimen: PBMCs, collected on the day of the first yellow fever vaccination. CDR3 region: CASSGGGGSTDTQYF. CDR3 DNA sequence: TGCGCCAGCAGCGGTGGTGGCGGTAGCACAGATACGCAGTATTTT.